This is a list of T cell receptor beta chains from one sample in a study of beta chain features in type 1 diabetes. The repertoire was sequenced with immunoSEQ multiplex PCR; TCRdb's copy has only in-frame clones and lacks some. The data contain 350,000 or so clones, 15% to 20% of them seen just once; the ten biggest clones take up approximately 0.041%. Input material: naive CD4+ T cells from blood. Receptor source: a woman aged 18-30 years in good health. The CDR3 runs from the conserved cysteine through the conserved F or W. D genes are given only for firm matches. Some rows have no size entry. The others give once, few or many, or a class for an expanded clone.

d_call j_call clone_size v_call cdr3_nt cdr3_aa
TRBD2 TRBJ2-1 few TRBV10-3 TGTGCCATGGGACTAGCGGGAAGTAATGAGCAGTTCTTC CAMGLAGSNEQFF
TRBD2 TRBJ2-1 few TRBV20-1 TGCAGTGCTACGGGAGGAGATGAGCAGTTCTTC CSATGGDEQFF
TRBD1 TRBJ2-5 NA TRBV7-8 TGTGCCAGCAGCTTATACAAGGACAGGGGGAGAGGGACCCAGTACTTC CASSLYKDRGRGTQYF
TRBD2 TRBJ2-1 once TRBV5-1 TGCGCCAGCAGCTGGTTAGCGGGAGCGGGTAGTGAGCAGTTCTTC CASSWLAGAGSEQFF
TRBD1 TRBJ2-1 NA TRBV19 TGTGCCTCCAACAGGGGCGCTACCCGCTGGGCTGAGCAGTTCTTC CASNRGATRWAEQFF
TRBD1 TRBJ1-1 once TRBV30 TGTGCCTGGGTGGCAGGGGGATTAGGTGAAGCTTTCTTT CAWVAGGLGEAFF
TRBD2 TRBJ2-7 NA TRBV19 TGTGCCAGTAGTAGCGGGAGGGCATCCTACGAGCAGTACTTC CASSSGRASYEQYF
TRBD1 TRBJ1-4 NA TRBV5-1 TGCGCCAGCAGCCAAGGACAGGGGGGAGATGAAAAACTGTTTTTT CASSQGQGGDEKLFF
TRBD1 TRBJ1-2 few TRBV5-1 TGCGCCAGCAGTATGGACAGGAGCGGCTACACCTTC CASSMDRSGYTF
NA TRBJ2-1 NA TRBV29-1 TGCAGCGCGGGAACATCCACCTACAATGAGCAGTTCTTC CSAGTSTYNEQFF
TRBD1 TRBJ2-5 NA TRBV7-8 TGTGCCAGCAGCTTAACAGGGGTTTGGACGGAGACCCAGTACTTC CASSLTGVWTETQYF
TRBD2 TRBJ2-1 NA TRBV6-5 TGTGCCAGCAGTTACTCTGGTAAGCGGGGAGGAGAGCAGTTCTTC CASSYSGKRGGEQFF
NA TRBJ2-5 few TRBV7-2 TGTGCCAGCAGCTTCTCAGCGGGTGGGGAGACCCAGTACTTC CASSFSAGGETQYF
TRBD2 TRBJ2-6 NA TRBV10-3 TGTGCCATCAGTGAGTCGGCGGGAGGACTATCCGGGGCCAACGTCCTGACTTTC CAISESAGGLSGANVLTF
NA TRBJ1-1 few TRBV13 TGTGCCAGCAGCTTAGGACAGATGAACACTGAAGCTTTCTTT CASSLGQMNTEAFF
NA TRBJ2-1 few TRBV5-4 TGTGCCAGCAGCCTATCCTTGGGGGCAAGCTCCTACAATGAGCAGTTCTTC CASSLSLGASSYNEQFF
NA TRBJ2-7 NA TRBV6-5 TGTGCCAGCAGTATAGACTCAGGACAGAACTACGAGCAGTACTTC CASSIDSGQNYEQYF
NA TRBJ2-7 few TRBV30 TGTGCCTGGAGTGATAAAGCGCGTAGCTCCTACGAGCAGTACTTC CAWSDKARSSYEQYF
NA TRBJ1-2 NA TRBV9 TGTGCCAGCAGCGCTCAGAGTCGGGGTAACTATGGCTACACCTTC CASSAQSRGNYGYTF
NA TRBJ1-1 few TRBV30 TGTGCCTGGAGTGGCTCCCCGGTCGGCACTGAAGCTTTCTTT CAWSGSPVGTEAFF
TRBD1 TRBJ1-2 few TRBV20-1 TGCAGTGCAAACAGGGGGGATGGCTACACCTTC CSANRGDGYTF
NA TRBJ2-5 few TRBV7-9 TGTGCCAGCAGCCGCCTAGAGGAGACCCAGTACTTC CASSRLEETQYF
NA TRBJ2-6 few TRBV11-2 TGTGCCAGCAGCTTAGTCCGAAGCGGTGGGGCCAACGTCCTGACTTTC CASSLVRSGGANVLTF
TRBD1 TRBJ1-1 NA TRBV25-1 TGTGCCAGCAGCGTGGGACAGGTTATCACTGAAGCTTTCTTT CASSVGQVITEAFF
NA TRBJ2-3 NA TRBV5-1 TGCGCCAGCAGCTTGGCCAGCGGTAGCACAGATACGCAGTATTTT CASSLASGSTDTQYF
NA TRBJ1-2 few TRBV7-9 TGTGCCAGCAGCTTACTGGGGACTAGCTATGGCTACACCTTC CASSLLGTSYGYTF
NA TRBJ2-2 NA TRBV5-1 TGCGCCAGCAGCCGTACGGGAGACCTTGGCGGGGAGCTGTTTTTT CASSRTGDLGGELFF
NA TRBJ1-6 few TRBV19 TGTGCCAGTACCTTGGGGGGTAATTCACCCCTCCACTTT CASTLGGNSPLHF
NA TRBJ2-7 NA TRBV14 TGTGCCAGCAGCCAGCGGGGAATGGGTCGCTACGAGCAGTACTTC CASSQRGMGRYEQYF
NA TRBJ1-4 NA TRBV7-2 TGTGCCAGCAGCTTGAGTGGGCGGGATGAAAAACTGTTTTTT CASSLSGRDEKLFF
NA TRBJ2-5 few TRBV19 TGTGCCAGTAGTATAGCGGGAGCTCGGGAGACCCAGTACTTC CASSIAGARETQYF
NA TRBJ2-5 NA TRBV5-1 TGCGCCAGCAGCTGGGGCTTATGGGGGGGCGAAGAGACCCAGTACTTC CASSWGLWGGEETQYF
TRBD1 TRBJ1-1 NA TRBV15 TGTGCCACCAGCAGAGATCTTGGGACAGCGGCTGAAGCTTTCTTT CATSRDLGTAAEAFF
NA TRBJ2-2 few TRBV5-1 TGCGCCAGCAGCTTGCGGGGAACTACGAACACCGGGGAGCTGTTTTTT CASSLRGTTNTGELFF
NA TRBJ1-4 NA TRBV5-1 TGCGCCAGCAGCTTGGGGGCCGGAGAAAAACTGTTTTTT CASSLGAGEKLFF
TRBD2 TRBJ2-1 NA TRBV7-9 TGTGCCAGCAGCGCACTAGCGGGAGTGGGCAATGAGCAGTTCTTC CASSALAGVGNEQFF
TRBD1 TRBJ1-4 once TRBV5-1 TGCGCCAGCAGCTTAGGACCGGGACAGTCAGGGGAAAAACTGTTTTTT CASSLGPGQSGEKLFF
TRBD1 TRBJ2-7 NA TRBV7-9 TGTGCCAGCAGCTTCCTCATAGGGACAGGGCCCGACGAGCAGTACTTC CASSFLIGTGPDEQYF
NA TRBJ2-7 NA TRBV5-1 TGCGCCAGCAGCTTGCGAGGAAACTACGAGCAGTACTTC CASSLRGNYEQYF
TRBD1 TRBJ1-4 NA TRBV4-1 TGCGCCAGCAGCCCGGGGGCAGGACAGGGAGGCGAAAAACTGTTTTTT CASSPGAGQGGEKLFF
NA TRBJ2-7 NA TRBV19 TGTGCCAGTTCCCAGGGGTACGAGCAGTACTTC CASSQGYEQYF